This T cell receptor beta chain was captured in a study of shared clonotypes between healthy human individuals. Study-level background: A donor's plate count was three for CD4 naive and three for CD4 memory; CD8 naive had two and CD8 memory one.

TCRdb keeps only in-frame clones here, not all; method: immunoSEQ multiplex PCR. The table includes more than 2 million clones, about 95% detected once. The length of the CDR3 is 15 residues. V shed 7 bases and J 9 bases; nucleotides not matched to a gene: 10. The germline gives CDR1 SNHLY, CDR2 FYNNEI. The V gene is TRBV2, the J gene TRBJ2-1; TRBD2 matches at 12 bases. The TCR sequence derives from a young man in good health. Sequencing input: naive CD4+ T cells sorted from blood. Subset noted: CD45RA+ positively selected. CDR3 amino acids: CASTEGGLAGIEQFF. The CDR3 bases are TGTGCCAGCACCGAGGGGGGACTAGCGGGTATTGAGCAGTTCTTC.